These T cell receptor beta chains were read from a single sample in a study of T-cell reconstitution after alpha-beta-depleted transplantation in children. TCRdb re-called the PCR reads through MiXCR, storing one row per CDR3 protein. The sample contains just under 250,000 distinct CDR3 sequences, roughly 24% of which appear only once. The sample here was PBMCs, taken before TCRalphabeta/CD19-depleted stem cell transplant. The receptors shown here come from a girl under 10 years old with Fanconi anemia, due to receive a stem cell transplant. The CDR3 runs from the conserved cysteine through the conserved F or W. D genes are given only for firm matches.

v_gene: TRBV12-3/TRBV12-4; j_gene: TRBJ1-1; d_gene: NA; len: 13; CDR3aa: CASSQTPGTEAFF
v_gene: TRBV29-1; j_gene: TRBJ2-2; d_gene: NA; len: 12; CDR3aa: CSVLRGTGELFF
v_gene: TRBV5-1; j_gene: TRBJ2-7; d_gene: TRBD2; len: 19; CDR3aa: CASSPPTSGVEDRAYEQYF
v_gene: TRBV20-1; j_gene: TRBJ2-3; d_gene: NA; len: 14; CDR3aa: CSSSLEGDTDTQYF
v_gene: TRBV20-1; j_gene: TRBJ2-3; d_gene: TRBD1; len: 15; CDR3aa: CSAGLTGGVTDTQYF
v_gene: TRBV10-3; j_gene: TRBJ2-5; d_gene: NA; len: 13; CDR3aa: CAIRGQRQETQYF
v_gene: TRBV29-1; j_gene: TRBJ2-5; d_gene: TRBD2; len: 15; CDR3aa: CSVGPGGGYQETQYF
v_gene: TRBV12-3/TRBV12-4; j_gene: TRBJ2-1; d_gene: NA; len: 15; CDR3aa: CASTFRDFTYNEQFF
v_gene: TRBV2; j_gene: TRBJ2-1; d_gene: TRBD1; len: 15; CDR3aa: CASSALQGTGNEQFF
v_gene: TRBV29-1; j_gene: TRBJ2-7; d_gene: TRBD1; len: 13; CDR3aa: CSVKPGQGVEQYF
v_gene: TRBV5-1; j_gene: TRBJ2-5; d_gene: TRBD2; len: 16; CDR3aa: CASSLDPGGTQETQYF
v_gene: TRBV9; j_gene: TRBJ2-1; d_gene: TRBD2; len: 17; CDR3aa: CASSVAASGRYYNEQFF
v_gene: TRBV12-3/TRBV12-4; j_gene: TRBJ2-3; d_gene: NA; len: 17; CDR3aa: CASSLFLGPSGSDTQYF
v_gene: TRBV20-1; j_gene: TRBJ2-3; d_gene: TRBD1; len: 16; CDR3aa: CSARDPQGNGPDTQYF
v_gene: TRBV7-6; j_gene: TRBJ2-3; d_gene: NA; len: 14; CDR3aa: CASSSGQITDTQYF
v_gene: TRBV10-1; j_gene: TRBJ2-3; d_gene: TRBD2; len: 16; CDR3aa: CASSVAGGLLKDTQYF
v_gene: TRBV12-3/TRBV12-4; j_gene: TRBJ2-3; d_gene: TRBD2; len: 15; CDR3aa: CASRIAGVGGDTQYF
v_gene: TRBV28; j_gene: TRBJ1-1; d_gene: NA; len: 14; CDR3aa: CASSSRQRNTEAFF
v_gene: TRBV28; j_gene: TRBJ2-3; d_gene: TRBD2; len: 17; CDR3aa: CASSLYGGGGGTDTQYF
v_gene: TRBV6-1; j_gene: TRBJ2-5; d_gene: TRBD1; len: 15; CDR3aa: CASSLPGQVGETQYF